This T cell receptor (beta chain) derives from a study of T cells after yellow fever vaccination. Across the whole study: The fractions with low cell numbers were processed using SMART-Seq v4 Ultra Low Input. Whole-study results and caveats: Weaker overall was a secondary response that nonetheless peaked faster, on day 5 versus 15.

The TCR cDNA carried a universal primer site and UMIs from 5'RACE template switching. TCRdb called the 5' RACE reads again in MiXCR, with one record for every CDR3 protein. The table includes around 67,000 distinct CDR3 sequences, 7.1% detected once. The CDR3 is 15 residues long. V lost 5 bases, J lost 1 base, and 5 bases stayed unmatched. Germline V gene data show CDR1 as SGHTA and CDR2 as FQGNSA. Concerning this clonotype itself: Its antigen is still unknown.

The chain employs TRBV7-2 and TRBJ1-1, with 9 bases identical to TRBD1. The sequence was collected from a man younger than 30 who received the YFV17D yellow fever vaccine. This specimen consisted of CD8+ T cells sorted from PBMCs, obtained less than 6 days after the first yellow fever vaccination. The DNA of the CDR3 is TGTGCCAGCAGCCTACAGGGGGCGCCGAACACTGAAGCTTTCTTT. It encodes CASSLQGAPNTEAFF.